A single sample gave rise to the 7 T cell receptor beta chains below, sequenced in a study of somatic mutations in cytotoxic T cells in rheumatoid arthritis. Profiling relied on immunoSEQ multiplex PCR, and the TCRdb table lists in-frame clones only, not all of them. The data show about 7,000 clones, 75% seen once. What was sequenced was CD8+ T cells sorted from blood. All receptors come from an adult with rheumatoid arthritis.

The V call is TRBV6-6, the J call TRBJ1-5; 7 bases are shared with TRBD1. The CDR3 sequence is 14 residues long. The V gene's germline CDR1 is MNHNY and CDR2 SVGAGI (reference sequence). J was trimmed by 5 bases and V by 7 bases; bases with no gene match: 8. CDR3 amino acids: CASTEDRAYQPQHF. CDR3 bases: TGTGCCAGCACCGAAGACAGGGCCTATCAGCCCCAGCATTTT.

V gene TRBV11-2 combines with J gene TRBJ2-7; D perhaps matches TRBD1 (5 bases). The CDR3 contains 13 residues. Germline V gene sequence: CDR1 SGHAT, CDR2 FQNNGV. V lost 5 bases and J lost 6, with 14 bases in between. This chain's CDR3 is CASSPQGYPEQYF. The CDR3, as DNA: TGTGCCAGCAGCCCGCAGGGCTACCCCGAGCAGTACTTC.

This chain uses TRBV30 with TRBJ2-7, with D possibly TRBD2 on 7 matching bases. The CDR3 is 14 residues long. V was pared by 0 bases and J by 5 bases, with 14 bases between. Per the germline V gene, CDR1 is GTSNPN and CDR2 is SVGIG (reference sequence). Written as DNA, the CDR3 is TGTGCCTGGAGTGTACCGGGGGGCGGGAACGAGCAGTACTTC. This encodes CAWSVPGGGNEQYF.

This rearrangement joins TRBV28 to TRBJ2-3; 11 bases agree with TRBD2. The CDR3 extends over 18 amino acids. Per germline, CDR1 MDHEN and CDR2 SYDVKM. Trimming took 4 bases from V and 2 from J; bases not matched to a gene: 11. The CDR3 is CASSSGTSGGRVTDTQYF. The CDR3 nucleotides read TGTGCCAGCAGTTCCGGGACTAGCGGAGGGCGGGTCACAGATACGCAGTATTTT.

This clone has only a few counts. The chain couples TRBV6-4 to TRBJ2-1; TRBD1 aligns across 11 bases. The CDR3 consists of 14 residues. Per the germline V gene, CDR1 is MRHNA and CDR2 is SNTAGT. V lost 3 bases, J lost 7 bases, and 2 bases stayed unmatched. Here the CDR3 reads CASSEGTGGNEQFF. The CDR3 DNA follows: TGTGCCAGCAGTGAGGGGACAGGGGGTAATGAGCAGTTCTTC.

The J gene is TRBJ1-1, the V gene TRBV27; D remains unclear. The CDR3 loop spans 15 amino acids. Trimming stripped 1 base from V and 1 base from J, with 10 bases between. Germline V gives CDR1 MNHEY, CDR2 SMNVEV (reference sequence). Here the CDR3 reads CASSLLGNSNTEAFF. CDR3 nucleotides: TGTGCCAGCAGTTTATTAGGGAATTCGAACACTGAAGCTTTCTTT.

The V gene is TRBV5-4, the J gene TRBJ1-2; TRBD1 agrees at 10 bases. Germline V gene data show CDR1 as SGHNT and CDR2 as YYREEE (reference sequence). J lost 0 bases, V lost 4 bases, and 12 bases had no gene match. This CDR3 spans 18 amino acids. Here the CDR3 DNA reads TGTGCCAGCAGCCCTCATTCCGGGACAGGGGACCCTAACTATGGCTACACCTTC. Protein product: CASSPHSGTGDPNYGYTF.